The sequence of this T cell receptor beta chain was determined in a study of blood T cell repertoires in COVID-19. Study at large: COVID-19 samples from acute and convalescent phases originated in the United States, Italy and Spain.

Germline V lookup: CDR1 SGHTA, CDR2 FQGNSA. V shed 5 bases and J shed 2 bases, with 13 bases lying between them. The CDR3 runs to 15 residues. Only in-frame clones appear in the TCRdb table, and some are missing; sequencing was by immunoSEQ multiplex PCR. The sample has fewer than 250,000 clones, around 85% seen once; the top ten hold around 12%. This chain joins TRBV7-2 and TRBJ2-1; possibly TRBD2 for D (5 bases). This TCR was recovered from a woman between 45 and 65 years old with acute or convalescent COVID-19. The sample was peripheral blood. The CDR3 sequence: CASSPGINTYNEQFF. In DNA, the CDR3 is TGTGCCAGCAGCCCCGGGATAAATACCTACAATGAGCAGTTCTTC.